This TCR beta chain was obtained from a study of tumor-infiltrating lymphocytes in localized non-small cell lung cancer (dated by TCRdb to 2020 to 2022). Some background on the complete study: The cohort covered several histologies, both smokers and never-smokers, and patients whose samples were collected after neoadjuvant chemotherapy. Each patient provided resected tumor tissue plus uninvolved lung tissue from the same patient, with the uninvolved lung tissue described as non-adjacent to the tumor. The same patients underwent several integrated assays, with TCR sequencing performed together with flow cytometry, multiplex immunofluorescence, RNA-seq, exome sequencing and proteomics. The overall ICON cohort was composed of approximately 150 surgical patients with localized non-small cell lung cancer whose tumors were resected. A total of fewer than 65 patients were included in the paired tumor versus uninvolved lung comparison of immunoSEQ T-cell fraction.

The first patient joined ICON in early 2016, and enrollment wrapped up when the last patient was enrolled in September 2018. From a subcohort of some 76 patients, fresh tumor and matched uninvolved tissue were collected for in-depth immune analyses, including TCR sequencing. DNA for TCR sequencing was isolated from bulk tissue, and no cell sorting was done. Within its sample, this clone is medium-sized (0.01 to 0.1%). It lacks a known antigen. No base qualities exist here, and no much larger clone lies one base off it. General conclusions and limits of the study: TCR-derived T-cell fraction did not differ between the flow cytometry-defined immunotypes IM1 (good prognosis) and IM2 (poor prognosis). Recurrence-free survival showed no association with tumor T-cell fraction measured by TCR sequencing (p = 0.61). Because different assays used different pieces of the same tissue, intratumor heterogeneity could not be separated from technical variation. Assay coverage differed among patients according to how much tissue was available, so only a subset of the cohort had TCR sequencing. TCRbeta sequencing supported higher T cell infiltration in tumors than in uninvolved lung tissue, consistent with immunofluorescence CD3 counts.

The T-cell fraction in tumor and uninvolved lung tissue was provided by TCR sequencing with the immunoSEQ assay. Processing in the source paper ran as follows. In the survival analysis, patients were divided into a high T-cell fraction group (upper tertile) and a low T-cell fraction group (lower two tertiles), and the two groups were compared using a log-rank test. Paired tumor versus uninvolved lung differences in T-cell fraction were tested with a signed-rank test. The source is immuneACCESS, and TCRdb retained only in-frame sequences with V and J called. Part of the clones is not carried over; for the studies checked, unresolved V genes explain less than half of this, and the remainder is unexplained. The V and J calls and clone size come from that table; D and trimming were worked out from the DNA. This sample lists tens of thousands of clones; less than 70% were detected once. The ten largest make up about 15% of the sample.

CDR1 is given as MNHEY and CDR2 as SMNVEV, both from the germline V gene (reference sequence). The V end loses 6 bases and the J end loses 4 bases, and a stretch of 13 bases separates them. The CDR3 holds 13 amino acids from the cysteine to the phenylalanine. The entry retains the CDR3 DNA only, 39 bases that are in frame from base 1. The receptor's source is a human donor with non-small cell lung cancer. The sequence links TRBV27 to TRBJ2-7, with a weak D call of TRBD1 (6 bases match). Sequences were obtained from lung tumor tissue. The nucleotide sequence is TGTGCCAGCAGGCAAACCAGGGGATACGAGCAGTACTTC. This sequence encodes CASRQTRGYEQYF.